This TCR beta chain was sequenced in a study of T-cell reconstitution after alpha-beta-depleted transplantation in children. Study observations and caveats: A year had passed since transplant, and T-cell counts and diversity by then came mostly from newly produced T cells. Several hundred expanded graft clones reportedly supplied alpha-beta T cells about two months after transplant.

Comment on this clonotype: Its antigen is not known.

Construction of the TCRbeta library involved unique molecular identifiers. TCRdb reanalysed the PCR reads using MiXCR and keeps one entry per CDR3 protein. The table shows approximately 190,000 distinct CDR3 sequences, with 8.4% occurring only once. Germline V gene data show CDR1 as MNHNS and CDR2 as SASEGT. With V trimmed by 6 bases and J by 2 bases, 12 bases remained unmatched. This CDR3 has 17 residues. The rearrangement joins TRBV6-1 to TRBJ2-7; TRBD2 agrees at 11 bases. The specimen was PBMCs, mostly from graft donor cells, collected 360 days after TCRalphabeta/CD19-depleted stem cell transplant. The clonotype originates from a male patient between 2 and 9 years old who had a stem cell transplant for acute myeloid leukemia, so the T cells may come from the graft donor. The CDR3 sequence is CASSPPQLAGGPYEQYF. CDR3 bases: TGTGCCAGCAGCCCTCCCCAATTAGCGGGAGGGCCCTACGAGCAGTACTTC.